The clone carrying this TCR beta chain occurred many times. The data are from a study of read filtering for tumor transcriptome and immune sequencing. This CDR3 is 11 amino acids long. With 2 bases removed from V and 7 bases from J, the gap between germline ends came to 5 bases. Germline CDR1 and CDR2: SGDLS and YYNGEE. Molecular barcoded adaptors covering alpha/delta and beta/gamma chains were used on 400 ng RNA. MiXCR, applied by TCRdb to the reads, yields one record per CDR3 protein. Of about 48,000 distinct CDR3 sequences listed, roughly 19% are singletons. The sample taken for sequencing was a population of CD138-negative cells sorted from bone marrow. The sequence was collected from a donor aged 40 or older with multiple myeloma. The chain combines TRBV9 with TRBJ2-3; D is unclear. Here the CDR3 reads CASSVGHTQYF. CDR3 sequence (DNA): TGTGCCAGCAGCGTCGGGCATACGCAGTATTTT.